This T cell receptor beta chain comes out of a study of control samples from healthy donors and cancer patients. The table came from immunoSEQ multiplex PCR; TCRdb's copy has only in-frame clones and leaves some out. The sample includes about 110,000 clones, around 80% of them seen just once. V was pared by 1 base and J by 0 bases, with 16 bases between. This CDR3 comprises 17 residues. The germline V gene has CDR1 MGHRA and CDR2 YSYEKL. The chain has TRBV4-1 and TRBJ2-7; D remains unclear. The specimen was blood. The receptor's source is a man aged 18 to 29 in good health. CDR3 sequence: CASSQGYGEVRSYEQYV. CDR3 in DNA: TGCGCCAGCAGCCAAGGTTATGGCGAGGTCCGCTCCTACGAGCAGTACGTC.